This T cell receptor beta chain derives from a study of T-cell memory formation after mild COVID-19. Overall study context: Clusters of TCRs were largely donor specific.

CDR1 is LGHNA, CDR2 YNFKEQ, per germline. V lost 4 bases to trimming and J lost 6 bases; unmatched junction nucleotides: 2. CDR3 length: 14 amino acids. This clonotype was recorded a few times. Its antigen is not known. Notes on the study in general: Shrinking CD4+ clones resided mostly in CM and EM, and CD8+ ones in EMRA. Confirmation was lacking for SARS-CoV-2 specificity of second-wave clones that peaked on day 37.

Amplification by 5'RACE using constant-segment primers produced TCR alpha and TCR beta cDNA libraries that carried sample barcodes and UMIs. TCRdb ran MiXCR on the 5' RACE reads and lists one entry per CDR3 protein. This table has around 510,000 distinct CDR3 sequences, 20% to 25% appearing once. The chain joins TRBV4-2 to TRBJ2-7, with 14 bases that match TRBD2. Material for sequencing was PBMCs or a T cell subset sorted from them (not recorded which). This receptor was taken from an adult woman who had mild COVID-19 (a few samples of this study predate the infection). Cell type and time point are not known. The chain's CDR3 is CASSLGLAGGEQYF. The CDR3 nucleotides are TGTGCCAGCAGCCTTGGACTAGCGGGAGGCGAGCAGTACTTC.